Each of the 10 T cell receptor beta chains below was sequenced from the same sample in a study of blood T cell repertoires in COVID-19. Measured with immunoSEQ multiplex PCR; TCRdb has only the in-frame clones, and not every one. In the table there are 430,000 or so clones, over 75% of which are singletons. Sequencing input: PBMCs or T cells enriched from blood (not recorded which). The receptors were sampled from a woman under 30 who had been exposed to COVID-19.

The V call is TRBV30, the J call TRBJ1-6; possibly TRBD1 for D (6 bases). V dropped 2 bases and J dropped 10 bases, with 9 bases sitting between them. Looked up from germline, CDR1 is GTSNPN and CDR2 is SVGIG (reference sequence). The CDR3 is 12 amino acids. The CDR3 here is CAWSWGPSPLHF. The CDR3 nucleotides are TGTGCCTGGAGTTGGGGGCCATCACCCCTCCACTTT.

V gene TRBV5-1 combines with J gene TRBJ1-3, with unresolved D. V lost 5 bases to trimming and J lost 0 bases, with 18 bases between them. This CDR3 is 17 amino acids long. Per germline, CDR1 SGHRS and CDR2 YFSETQ. This CDR3 is CASRFPETETSGNTIYF. In DNA, the CDR3 is TGCGCCAGCAGATTCCCTGAAACGGAGACCTCTGGAAACACCATATATTTT.

This clone was seen just once. This rearrangement joins TRBV6-2 or TRBV6-3 to TRBJ1-4; D is perhaps TRBD1 (5 bases). From germline, CDR1 is MNHEY and CDR2 SVGEGT. The germline V and J ends were trimmed by 6 bases and 4 bases, with 15 bases remaining between them. The CDR3 has 15 amino acids. DNA of the CDR3: TGTGCCAGCAGCCCCGGGGGACTGCTTAATGAAAAACTGTTTTTT. It encodes CASSPGGLLNEKLFF.

The genes are TRBV3-1 (or the pseudogene TRBV3-2) and TRBJ2-3; 9 positions agree with TRBD1. Germline CDR1 LGHDT, CDR2 YNNKEL (reference sequence). CDR3 size: 16 residues. Trimming took 3 bases from V and 3 from J; bases not matched to a gene: 7. CDR3 region: CASSHLGTGLTDTQYF. The CDR3 bases are TGTGCCAGCAGCCATCTCGGGACAGGGTTGACAGATACGCAGTATTTT.

The rearrangement joins TRBV7-2 to TRBJ2-7; tentatively, D is TRBD2 (5 bases). V gave up 1 base and J gave up 12 bases, with 13 bases separating them. Germline V gives CDR1 SGHTA, CDR2 FQGNSA. The CDR3 loop spans 12 amino acids. CDR3 DNA sequence: TGTGCCAGCAGCTTAGATCAAACCGGGGTGTACTTC. This gives the protein CASSLDQTGVYF.

This chain joins TRBV5-1 and TRBJ2-1, with 11 positions matching TRBD2. The CDR3 spans 15 residues. The V gene's germline CDR1 is SGHRS and CDR2 YFSETQ. J lost 4 bases, V lost 4 bases, and 4 bases had no gene match. The CDR3 DNA reads TGCGCCAGCAGCACAGGACTAGCGGGTTACAATGAGCAGTTCTTC. Amino acid sequence: CASSTGLAGYNEQFF.

The chain uses TRBV28 and TRBJ2-4; TRBD2 is a possible D gene (7 bases). Germline V lookup: CDR1 MDHEN, CDR2 SYDVKM. There are 14 residues in the CDR3. Trimming removed 2 bases at V and 7 bases at J, with 12 bases between. The CDR3 bases are TGTGCCAGCAGTTTAGCGGGGGCCAGGAACATTCAGTACTTC. The encoded protein is CASSLAGARNIQYF.

V is TRBV5-1 and J is TRBJ1-2; TRBD1 is a possible D gene (6 bases). V shed 3 bases and J shed 4 bases, with 16 bases lying between them. CDR3 length equals 15 residues. Germline CDR1 reads SGHRS; CDR2 reads YFSETQ. The CDR3 bases are TGCGCCAGCAGCTACGACAGGTCAGGTTCCTATGGCTACACCTTC. Translating gives CASSYDRSGSYGYTF.

This sequence joins TRBV29-1 and TRBJ2-1, with 9 bases identical to TRBD2. The CDR3 is 17 residues long. The V gene end was trimmed by 6 bases and the J gene end by 4 bases; junction bases not matched to a gene: 16. Per germline, CDR1 SQVTM and CDR2 ANQGSEA. This CDR3 is CSVEPARAGGPYNEQFF. The DNA of the CDR3 is TGCAGCGTCGAACCCGCCAGAGCGGGAGGACCTTACAATGAGCAGTTCTTC.

A few counts support this clone. V usage is TRBV5-1 and J usage is TRBJ1-6; D perhaps matches TRBD1 (6 bases). Germline loops: CDR1 SGHRS, CDR2 YFSETQ. The CDR3 extends over 15 amino acids. V lost 0 bases and J lost 8, with 12 bases in between. CDR3 DNA: TGCGCCAGCAGCTTGGTCGAGGACAGCCATTCACCCCTCCACTTT. As protein: CASSLVEDSHSPLHF.